These T cell receptor beta chains were read from a single sample in a study of blood T cell repertoires in COVID-19. Produced via immunoSEQ multiplex PCR; TCRdb's table is partial and in-frame only. Of some 180,000 clones listed, 88% are singletons. Sequences were obtained from peripheral blood. The receptors derive from a man aged 45-60 years who had recovered from COVID-19. The CDR3 runs from the conserved cysteine through the conserved F or W. The D gene is left open where the match is weak.

cdr3_length	d_call	j_call	v_call	cdr3_aa	cdr3_nt
11	.	TRBJ1-1	TRBV18	CASRGFTEAFF	TGTGCCAGCCGGGGATTCACTGAAGCTTTCTTT
16	.	TRBJ2-3	TRBV10-2	CASSDSAGTSTDTQYF	TGCGCCAGCAGTGACTCGGCGGGAACTAGCACAGATACGCAGTATTTT
15	.	TRBJ1-2	TRBV19	CASSIIGRGRHGYTF	TGTGCCAGTAGTATTATCGGCAGGGGAAGGCATGGCTACACCTTC
15	.	TRBJ2-1	TRBV6-5	CASSYKGGADNEQFF	TGTGCCAGCAGTTATAAGGGGGGGGCAGACAATGAGCAGTTCTTC
15	TRBD1	TRBJ2-7	TRBV5-8	CASSLLRTGSYEQYF	TGTGCCAGCAGCTTACTTAGGACAGGCTCCTACGAGCAGTACTTC
15	TRBD1	TRBJ2-7	TRBV27	CASSWGQGETYEQYF	TGTGCCAGCAGTTGGGGACAGGGGGAGACCTACGAGCAGTACTTC
18	.	TRBJ2-1	TRBV5-6	CASSLDGLRGRHNNEQFF	TGTGCCAGCAGCTTGGATGGCTTGCGGGGCCGCCACAACAATGAGCAGTTCTTC
14	TRBD1	TRBJ2-7	TRBV19	CASSTQGARNEQYF	TGTGCCAGTAGTACACAGGGGGCAAGGAACGAGCAGTACTTC
15	.	TRBJ2-5	TRBV24-1	CATSDLGGGGETQYF	TGTGCCACCAGTGATTTGGGGGGGGGCGGAGAGACCCAGTACTTC
16	.	TRBJ2-7	TRBV19	CASSIEGSLADYEQYF	TGTGCCAGTAGTATAGAGGGTTCCTTGGCGGACTACGAGCAGTACTTC
15	TRBD2	TRBJ2-3	TRBV6-2/TRBV6-3	CASSGGLEFADTQYF	TGTGCCAGCAGTGGGGGACTAGAGTTCGCAGATACGCAGTATTTT
15	.	TRBJ1-5	TRBV5-8	CASSLAPTARQPQHF	TGTGCCAGCAGCTTGGCCCCGACAGCACGTCAGCCCCAGCATTTT
14	.	TRBJ2-1	TRBV11-2	CASSLVGRDNEQFF	TGTGCCAGCAGCTTAGTAGGCAGGGACAATGAGCAGTTCTTC
15	TRBD1	TRBJ1-4	TRBV5-1	CASRGLEGGVEKLFF	TGCGCCAGCAGGGGTTTGGAAGGGGGCGTTGAAAAACTGTTTTTT
12	.	TRBJ2-1	TRBV7-9	CASSTGTNEQFF	TGTGCCAGCAGTACAGGGACCAATGAGCAGTTCTTC
18	TRBD2	TRBJ2-1	TRBV5-8	CASSPGTSPLGGYNEQFF	TGTGCCAGCAGCCCAGGGACTAGCCCTCTGGGAGGTTACAATGAGCAGTTCTTC